A selection of T cell receptor beta chains follows, all from one sample in a study of control samples from healthy donors and cancer patients. Measured with immunoSEQ multiplex PCR; TCRdb has only the in-frame clones, and not every one. Here the sample spans 70,000 to 90,000 clones, around 94% being singletons. Sequencing was done on a sample of blood. The receptors were sampled from a woman under 30 in good health. Both conserved end residues are part of each CDR3. Fields, in order: V gene, J gene, clone size, D gene, CDR3 protein, CDR3 DNA. The D gene is left open where the match is weak. A row's size may be missing; if present it is once, few, many or a size class.

v_call: TRBV7-9; j_call: TRBJ1-1; clone_size: once; d_call: .; cdr3_aa: CASSLLSGTGRNTEAFF; cdr3_nt: TGTGCCAGCAGCTTATTGTCTGGGACGGGCAGGAACACTGAAGCTTTCTTT
v_call: TRBV18; j_call: TRBJ1-3; clone_size: .; d_call: TRBD1; cdr3_aa: CASSPLSQGQDGSGNTIYF; cdr3_nt: TGTGCCAGCTCACCACTGTCCCAGGGACAGGACGGCTCTGGAAACACCATATATTTT
v_call: TRBV5-1; j_call: TRBJ2-2; clone_size: .; d_call: .; cdr3_aa: CASSIAIRAGELFF; cdr3_nt: TGCGCCAGCAGTATCGCCATCCGAGCCGGGGAGCTGTTTTTT
v_call: TRBV18; j_call: TRBJ2-7; clone_size: .; d_call: TRBD2; cdr3_aa: CASSPSATSGWVKYF; cdr3_nt: TGTGCCAGCTCACCATCAGCCACTAGCGGCTGGGTAAAGTACTTC
v_call: TRBV18; j_call: TRBJ1-2; clone_size: .; d_call: .; cdr3_aa: CASSPLNSLTAYGYTF; cdr3_nt: TGTGCCAGCTCACCACTCAACAGCCTTACAGCTTATGGCTACACCTTC
v_call: TRBV14; j_call: TRBJ2-1; clone_size: .; d_call: TRBD2; cdr3_aa: CASSRRGGRGSYNEQFF; cdr3_nt: TGTGCCAGCAGCCGGCGTGGCGGGAGGGGCTCCTACAATGAGCAGTTCTTC
v_call: TRBV12-3/TRBV12-4; j_call: TRBJ1-1; clone_size: .; d_call: .; cdr3_aa: CASILGGTEAFF; cdr3_nt: .
v_call: TRBV27; j_call: TRBJ1-6; clone_size: .; d_call: TRBD1; cdr3_aa: CASSLQRTGGFASYNSPLHF; cdr3_nt: TGTGCCAGCAGTTTACAAAGGACAGGGGGTTTTGCATCCTATAATTCACCCCTCCACTTT
v_call: TRBV5-1; j_call: TRBJ2-3; clone_size: .; d_call: TRBD2; cdr3_aa: CASSSEREASDTQYF; cdr3_nt: TGCGCCAGCAGCTCCGAGCGGGAGGCATCAGATACGCAGTATTTT
v_call: TRBV7-2; j_call: TRBJ2-2; clone_size: .; d_call: .; cdr3_aa: CASSFSGPGELFF; cdr3_nt: TGTGCCAGCAGCTTCTCCGGGCCCGGGGAGCTGTTTTTT
v_call: TRBV15; j_call: TRBJ2-7; clone_size: .; d_call: TRBD1; cdr3_aa: CATSSKGQGPYEQYF; cdr3_nt: TGTGCCACCAGCAGCAAGGGACAGGGTCCCTACGAGCAGTACTTC
v_call: TRBV7-6; j_call: TRBJ2-7; clone_size: .; d_call: TRBD2; cdr3_aa: CASSLLAGGHGYF; cdr3_nt: TGTGCCAGCAGCTTACTAGCGGGAGGGCATGGGTACTTC
v_call: TRBV7-9; j_call: TRBJ1-2; clone_size: .; d_call: .; cdr3_aa: CASSPTGSPYTF; cdr3_nt: TGTGCCAGCAGCCCCACAGGAAGCCCCTACACCTTC
v_call: TRBV14; j_call: TRBJ2-2; clone_size: once; d_call: TRBD2; cdr3_aa: CASSQVAGVAGELFF; cdr3_nt: TGTGCCAGCAGCCAAGTGGCGGGAGTGGCCGGGGAGCTGTTTTTT
v_call: TRBV7-3; j_call: TRBJ2-2; clone_size: .; d_call: .; cdr3_aa: CASSLSSVAIANTGELFF; cdr3_nt: TGTGCCAGCAGCTTATCCTCAGTAGCTATTGCGAACACCGGGGAGCTGTTTTTT
v_call: TRBV19; j_call: TRBJ2-3; clone_size: .; d_call: .; cdr3_aa: CASSEATDTQYF; cdr3_nt: TGTGCCAGTAGTGAAGCGACAGATACGCAGTATTTT
v_call: TRBV27; j_call: TRBJ1-5; clone_size: .; d_call: TRBD1; cdr3_aa: CASSPRPTGTMSNQPQHF; cdr3_nt: TGTGCCAGCAGTCCTCGCCCGACAGGGACAATGAGCAATCAGCCCCAGCATTTT
v_call: TRBV28; j_call: TRBJ1-2; clone_size: .; d_call: TRBD1; cdr3_aa: CASRGQGGGYTF; cdr3_nt: TGTGCCAGCAGGGGTCAGGGGGGCGGCTACACCTTC
v_call: TRBV5-1; j_call: TRBJ1-1; clone_size: .; d_call: .; cdr3_aa: CASSLEAMVNTEAFF; cdr3_nt: TGCGCCAGCAGCTTGGAAGCCATGGTGAACACTGAAGCTTTCTTT
v_call: TRBV27; j_call: TRBJ2-1; clone_size: .; d_call: TRBD1; cdr3_aa: CASRTQGGQFF; cdr3_nt: TGTGCCAGCAGAACACAGGGGGGGCAGTTCTTC
v_call: TRBV2; j_call: TRBJ2-1; clone_size: .; d_call: .; cdr3_aa: CASCQGVIEQFF; cdr3_nt: TGTGCCAGCTGTCAAGGGGTGATTGAGCAGTTCTTC